The clone carrying this T cell receptor beta chain has a count of ten or more. Its antigen is undetermined. V was pared by 5 bases and J by 5 bases, with 16 bases between. The length of the CDR3 is 15 residues. The germline gives CDR1 MNHEY, CDR2 SVGAGI. These data are taken from a study of T-cell reconstitution after alpha-beta-depleted transplantation in children. The study, taken as a whole, reports: Reportedly, roughly two months post-transplant, alpha-beta T cells arose from several hundred expanded graft clones. The study traced high day-60 TCRbeta diversity in some patients to surviving recipient T cells and thymic progenitors. The authors attributed T-cell counts and diversity one year after transplant mostly to newly produced T cells.

Preparing the TCRbeta library involved the use of unique molecular identifiers. Each CDR3 protein is one row after TCRdb ran MiXCR on the PCR reads. The repertoire includes 250,000 or so distinct CDR3 sequences, approximately 8% of them detected once, and 6.3% sits in the top ten. V gene TRBV6-5 combines with J gene TRBJ1-3, with D unresolved. The sample was PBMCs, mostly from graft donor cells, taken 180 days after TCRalphabeta/CD19-depleted stem cell transplant. The clonotype was recovered from a male patient aged 10 to 17 who had a stem cell transplant for acute lymphoblastic leukemia, so the T cells may come from the graft donor. CDR3 DNA sequence: TGTGCCAGCAGTCCTGACTCTCTCTGGAGAAACACCATATATTTT. As protein: CASSPDSLWRNTIYF.